The source of this T cell receptor (beta chain) is a study of T cell changes during pregnancy in multiple sclerosis. Sequencing was performed with immunoSEQ multiplex PCR; in TCRdb, only in-frame clones are kept and a portion is missing. Of some 120,000 clones listed, about 90% are singletons. Deletions cut 7 bases from V and 2 bases from J, with 17 bases between. Germline values: CDR1 LNHDA, CDR2 SQIVND (reference sequence). The CDR3 totals 16 residues. Material: peripheral blood, obtained in the third trimester of pregnancy. The rearrangement joins TRBV19 to TRBJ2-2, with D possibly matching TRBD2 (6 bases). The TCR was taken from a female donor with multiple sclerosis, enrolled in a pregnancy study. The CDR3 here is CASIHRIGRNTGELFF. Here the CDR3 DNA reads TGTGCCAGTATCCATCGTATCGGGAGAAACACCGGGGAGCTGTTTTTT.